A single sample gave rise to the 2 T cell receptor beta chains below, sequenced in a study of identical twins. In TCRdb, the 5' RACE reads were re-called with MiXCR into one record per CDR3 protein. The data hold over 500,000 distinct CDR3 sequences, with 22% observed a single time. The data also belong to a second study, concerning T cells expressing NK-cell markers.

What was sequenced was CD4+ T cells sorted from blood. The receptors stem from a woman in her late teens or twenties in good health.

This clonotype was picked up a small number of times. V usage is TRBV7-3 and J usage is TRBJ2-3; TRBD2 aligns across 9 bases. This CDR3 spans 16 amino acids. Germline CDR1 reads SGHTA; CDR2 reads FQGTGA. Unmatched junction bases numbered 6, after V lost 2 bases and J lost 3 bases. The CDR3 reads CASSLRGGGATDTQYF. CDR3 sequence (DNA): TGTGCCAGCAGCTTACGAGGCGGGGGGGCGACAGATACGCAGTATTTT.

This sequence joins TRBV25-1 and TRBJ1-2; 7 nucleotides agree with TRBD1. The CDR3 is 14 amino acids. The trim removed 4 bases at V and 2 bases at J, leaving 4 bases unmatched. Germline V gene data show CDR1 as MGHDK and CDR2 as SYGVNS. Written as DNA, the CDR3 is TGTGCCAGCAGTGGCCGGGGACAGAACTATGGCTACACCTTC. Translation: CASSGRGQNYGYTF.